The 18 T cell receptor beta chains given below trace back to one sample, sequenced in a study of shared clonotypes between healthy human individuals. The assay was immunoSEQ multiplex PCR, and TCRdb's table has in-frame clones only and misses some. The sample has approximately 2.3 million clones, just over 90% seen once. Material: naive CD4+ T cells from PBMCs. As to subset: CD45RA+ positively selected. The source is a man in his late teens or twenties in good health. Some clones in this sample may be carry-over from other donors' samples.

V gene TRBV5-1 combines with J gene TRBJ2-1; TRBD2 agrees at 11 bases. In germline, CDR1 is SGHRS, CDR2 YFSETQ. V lost 2 bases to trimming and J lost 8 bases; unmatched junction nucleotides: 9. The CDR3 spans 16 residues. CDR3 sequence: CASSLSLAGGSYEQFF. CDR3 nucleotide sequence: TGCGCCAGCAGCTTAAGTCTAGCGGGAGGTAGCTATGAGCAGTTCTTC.

The chain recombines TRBV27 with TRBJ2-5, with D perhaps matching TRBD1 or TRBD2 (5 bases each). The CDR3 spans 14 residues. Trimming shortened V by 6 bases and J by 1 base, and 12 bases separated the two germline ends. Germline CDR1 is MNHEY and CDR2 is SMNVEV (reference sequence). The CDR3 protein is CASSHGTAQETQYF. The CDR3 DNA reads as TGTGCCAGCAGCCACGGGACGGCCCAAGAGACCCAGTACTTC.

The V and J genes are TRBV29-1 and TRBJ1-2; unclear D gene. With 7 bases removed from V and 3 bases from J, the gap between germline ends came to 12 bases. The CDR3 consists of 12 residues. Germline V CDR1 and CDR2: SQVTM, ANQGSEA. CDR3 loop: CSATGPHYGYTF. DNA of the CDR3: TGCAGCGCGACGGGTCCCCACTATGGCTACACCTTC. Variable domain in full (rest from reference TRBV29-1 and TRBJ1-2): SAVISQKPSRDICQRGTSLTIQCQVDSQVTMMFWYRQQPGQSLTLIATANQGSEATYESGFVIDKFPISRPNLTFSTLTVSNMSPEDSSIYLCSATGPHYGYTFGSGTRLTVV.

The rearrangement links TRBV4-2 to TRBJ1-5, with D tentatively TRBD1 (6 bases). Germline lookup yields CDR1 LGHNA and CDR2 YNFKEQ. V was clipped by 3 bases and J by 2 bases, with 11 bases between them. The CDR3 spans 15 residues. The CDR3 nucleotides are TGTGCCAGCAGCCAGGGCAGGGGAGGCAATCAGCCCCAGCATTTT. Amino acids: CASSQGRGGNQPQHF.

This clone was found once. V gene TRBV10-3 combines with J gene TRBJ1-3; D gene ambiguous. Germline V gene data show CDR1 as ENHRY and CDR2 as SYGVKD. Trimming removed 4 bases from V and 2 bases from J, with 6 bases in between. The CDR3 runs 13 residues. Written as DNA, the CDR3 is TGTGCCATCAGTGTTCCGGCTGGAAACACCATATATTTT. It codes for CAISVPAGNTIYF.

This chain uses TRBV5-1 with TRBJ2-4; 7 nucleotides line up with TRBD2. The CDR3 is 13 amino acids. The germline V gene encodes CDR1 SGHRS and CDR2 YFSETQ. V lost 7 bases and J lost 8; bases outside the gene matches: 9. In DNA form, the CDR3 reads TGCGCCAGCTCCCGTGGGGGAGGGGACATTCAGTACTTC. Translation: CASSRGGGDIQYF.

V gene TRBV2 combines with J gene TRBJ2-7; 8 nucleotides line up with TRBD1. The germline V gene has CDR1 SNHLY and CDR2 FYNNEI. This CDR3 region has 15 residues. J lost 2 bases, V lost 4 bases, and 7 bases had no gene match. The CDR3 loop is CASSAEGRGPYEQYF. CDR3 nucleotide sequence: TGTGCCAGCAGTGCTGAAGGCAGGGGGCCCTACGAGCAGTACTTC.

The table lists this clone with a count of one. The identical CDR3 is also encoded by other nucleotide sequences in the sample. This rearrangement joins TRBV28 to TRBJ2-2; D unresolved. V was clipped by 2 bases and J by 8 bases, with 3 bases between them. The germline V gene encodes CDR1 MDHEN and CDR2 SYDVKM. The CDR3 length is 11 residues. CDR3 sequence: CASSLRGELFF. The CDR3 DNA reads as TGTGCCAGCAGTTTAAGGGGGGAGCTGTTTTTT. Full variable domain (missing parts from reference TRBV28 and TRBJ2-2): DVKVTQSSRYLVKRTGEKVFLECVQDMDHENMFWYRQDPGLGLRLIYFSYDVKMKEKGDIPEGYSVSREKKERFSLILESASTNQTSMYLCASSLRGELFFGEGSRLTVL.

CDR3 residues: CASSSMKGGRNTGELFF. The DNA of the CDR3 is TGTGCCAGCAGCTCGATGAAGGGGGGGCGGAACACCGGGGAGCTGTTTTTT. The V and J genes are TRBV5-4 and TRBJ2-2; TRBD2 is a possible D gene (7 bases). CDR3 size: 17 residues. Trimming shortened V by 3 bases and J by 1 base, and 16 bases separated the two germline ends. Germline V gene lookup returns CDR1 SGHNT and CDR2 YYREEE (reference sequence). The full variable domain, with the rest looked up from reference TRBV5-4 and TRBJ2-2, is ETGVTQSPTHLIKTRGQQVTLRCSSQSGHNTVSWYQQALGQGPQFIFQYYREEENGRGNFPPRFSGLQFPNYSSELNVNALELDDSALYLCASSSMKGGRNTGELFFGEGSRLTVL.

With respect to this clone: The conserved closing phenylalanine or tryptophan is absent in this CDR3, likely reflecting a read error. The DNA is omitted, as the CDR3 cannot be located on it reliably, and the CDR3 follows TCRdb's listing. The chain links TRBV14 to TRBJ1-1. Germline-derived CDR1 and CDR2 are SGHDN and FVKESK. The CDR3 is 8 amino acids in total, end residues counted. The CDR3 spells CASSPTLP.

Regarding this clone: Different DNA sequences within this sample yield the same CDR3. V and J are TRBV28 and TRBJ1-5; D gene ambiguous. The V end lost 6 bases, the J end lost 3 bases, and 15 bases lay between the germline ends. Per germline, CDR1 MDHEN and CDR2 SYDVKM. The CDR3 is 15 residues long. For the CDR3, the DNA is TGTGCCAGCAGCCCCTCTCGGCTACTCAATCAGCCCCAGCATTTT. Its protein product is CASSPSRLLNQPQHF.

The chain links TRBV6-6 to TRBJ2-1; 9 bases line up with TRBD1. Germline V gene data show CDR1 as MNHNY and CDR2 as SVGAGI (reference sequence). This CDR3 contains 15 residues. V lost 5 bases to trimming and J lost 4 bases; unmatched junction nucleotides: 6. The CDR3 is CASSPGTGLYNEQFF. The CDR3 coding sequence is TGTGCCAGCAGTCCGGGGACAGGGCTTTACAATGAGCAGTTCTTC.

The rearrangement uses TRBV11-3 and TRBJ2-5; D uncertain. V was pared by 1 base and J by 2 bases, with 14 bases between. The CDR3 consists of 16 residues. Germline V gives CDR1 SGHNT, CDR2 YENEEA. The CDR3 sequence is CASSLGRVGQQETQYF. CDR3 sequence (DNA): TGTGCCAGCAGCTTAGGACGGGTAGGGCAGCAAGAGACCCAGTACTTC.

This clone showed up just once. This rearrangement joins TRBV5-1 to TRBJ1-2; tentative D call: TRBD1 (5 bases). This CDR3 has 13 amino acids. V lost 5 bases and J 6 bases, leaving 14 bases between the germline ends. The germline V gene encodes CDR1 SGHRS and CDR2 YFSETQ. The chain's CDR3 is CASSLGGTDGYTF. The CDR3 DNA reads as TGCGCCAGCAGTCTTGGGGGGACTGATGGCTACACCTTC.

The J gene is TRBJ2-7, the V gene TRBV7-2; no reliable D call. V lost 2 bases, J lost 9 bases, and 14 bases lay in between. There are 13 residues in the CDR3. Looked up from germline, CDR1 is SGHTA and CDR2 is FQGNSA. The CDR3 loop reads CASSLQRGPGQYF. In DNA, the CDR3 is TGTGCCAGCAGCTTACAAAGAGGACCCGGGCAGTACTTC.

This chain uses TRBV6-5 with TRBJ2-7, with 10 positions matching TRBD2. Trimming took 8 bases from V and 3 from J; bases not matched to a gene: 4. Germline V gene lookup returns CDR1 MNHEY and CDR2 SVGAGI. The CDR3 extends over 13 amino acids. CDR3 DNA sequence: TGTGCCAGCCATCCTAGCGGGGGCTACGAGCAGTACTTC. Residues: CASHPSGGYEQYF.

The chain is built from TRBV19 and TRBJ2-5, with D perhaps TRBD1 or TRBD2 (5 bases each). Trimming cost V 1 base and J 6 bases, with 15 bases left between them. In germline, CDR1 is LNHDA, CDR2 SQIVND (reference sequence). The CDR3 totals 15 residues. The CDR3 DNA reads as TGTGCCAGTAGTATAGCGGGGACGGGCAGGCAGACCCAGTACTTC. Translated, it gives CASSIAGTGRQTQYF.

The genes are TRBV7-8 and TRBJ1-2; D is uncertain. Germline CDR1 and CDR2: SGHVS and FQNEAQ. The CDR3 covers 16 residues. Deletions cut 7 bases from V and 5 bases from J, with 23 bases between. The CDR3 region has the DNA TGTGCCAGCACATTAACTCGGGTGGGCGGAAGGTATGGCTACACCTTC. It is translated as CASTLTRVGGRYGYTF.